This T cell receptor (beta chain) was recovered during a study of technical replicates of blood from a handful of donors. The protocol was immunoSEQ multiplex PCR, while the TCRdb copy is restricted to in-frame clones and leaves out a portion. Among under 90,000 clones listed, around 96% were seen once. The ends were cut back, 1 base at V and 6 bases at J, with 16 bases in the middle. This CDR3 has 16 amino acids. CDR1 and CDR2 (germline): SGHDT, YYEEEE. The chain has TRBV5-6 and TRBJ2-2; tentative D call: TRBD1 (6 bases). Sequencing was performed on T cells isolated from PBMCs. The origin of this receptor is a human donor in good health. In DNA form, the CDR3 reads TGTGCCAGCAGCTTGTACCAGGGGTATCAGGCCGGGGAGCTGTTTTTT. Its translation is CASSLYQGYQAGELFF.